A single sample is the source of the 10 T cell receptor beta chains below, sequenced in a study of metastatic and nonmetastatic thyroid tumors. TCRdb re-called clones from the PCR reads using MiXCR. The table shows tens of thousands of clones, with around 13% occurring only once. Patients underwent thyroid surgery, and none had received any treatment before it. The sequencing input was tumor tissue. These TCRs come from a female donor with papillary thyroid cancer or a benign thyroid nodule (not recorded which). Some clones in this sample may be carry-over from other donors' samples.

This clone was counted ten times or more. The chain couples TRBV11-3 to TRBJ2-7; 9 bases match TRBD1. Germline values: CDR1 SGHNT, CDR2 YENEEA. This CDR3 has 15 residues. The ends lost 5 bases at V and 5 bases at J; junction bases unmatched: 10. The CDR3 loop is CASSPGQGSYHEQYF. The DNA for the CDR3 is TGTGCCAGCAGCCCGGGACAGGGAAGTTACCACGAGCAGTACTTC.

This clone was seen only a few times. An end of the junction differs from the germline gene, which may be a read error. The J gene is TRBJ2-5, the V gene TRBV5-1, with 11 positions matching TRBD1. The CDR3 is made up of 14 amino acids. From germline, CDR1 is SGHRS and CDR2 YFSETQ. In DNA form, the CDR3 reads TGCGCCAGCATCTTGGGACAGGGGGTAGAGACCCAGTACTTC. Amino acid sequence: CASILGQGVETQYF. Based on the CDR3 plus reference TRBV5-1 and TRBJ2-5, the full variable domain is KAGVTQTPRYLIKTRGQQVTLSCSPISGHRSVSWYQQTPGQGLQFLFEYFSETQRNKGNFPGRFSGRQFSNSRSEMNVSTLELGDSALYLCASILGQGVETQYFGPGTRLLVL.

Comments on this clone: Additional DNA sequences in this sample encode the identical CDR3. The chain has TRBV20-1 and TRBJ2-7; 8 nucleotides line up with TRBD2. Trimming took 0 bases from V and 7 from J; bases not matched to a gene: 14. Germline V CDR1 and CDR2: DFQATT, SNEGSKA (reference sequence). The CDR3 consists of 16 residues. The CDR3 DNA reads as TGCAGTGCTAGAGATAGGCGGGGGGCCGGAGGGATGGAGCAGTACTTC. Amino acid sequence: CSARDRRGAGGMEQYF.

This clone appeared a few times. This may be a read error: a much more frequent sequence differs by one nucleotide. The sample contains more than one DNA sequence encoding this CDR3. The J gene is TRBJ1-6, the V gene TRBV15; D remains ambiguous. Germline V gene data show CDR1 as LNHNV and CDR2 as YYDKDF (reference sequence). This CDR3 has 15 residues. CDR3 amino acids: CATSRVPGGGSPLHF. DNA of the CDR3: TGTGCTACCAGCAGAGTCCCCGGTGGTGGGTCACCCCTCCACTTT.

This clone was detected many times. The genes are TRBV6-2 or TRBV6-3 and TRBJ2-2, with 10 bases matching TRBD1. CDR3 length: 16 amino acids. The ends lost 2 bases at V and 4 bases at J; junction bases unmatched: 4. CDR1 is MNHEY, CDR2 SVGEGT, per germline. CDR3 in DNA: TGTGCCAGCAGTTACGACAGGGGGCTCGTCACCGGGGAGCTGTTTTTT. Amino acid sequence: CASSYDRGLVTGELFF.

The rearrangement uses TRBV6-1 and TRBJ2-2; 7 nucleotides line up with TRBD1. The trim removed 5 bases at V and 5 bases at J, leaving 8 bases unmatched. This CDR3 spans 15 amino acids. The V gene's germline CDR1 is MNHNS and CDR2 SASEGT. CDR3 nucleotides: TGTGCCAGCAGTACCACAGGGGAAGGGACCGGGGAGCTGTTTTTT. Translating it yields CASSTTGEGTGELFF.

J is TRBJ1-1 and V is TRBV18, with D uncertain. This CDR3 is 13 amino acids long. From germline, CDR1 is KGHSH and CDR2 LQKENI. V shed 6 bases and J shed 3 bases, with 11 bases lying between them. CDR3 amino acids: CASSTLRYTEAFF. The CDR3 nucleotides read TGTGCCAGCTCGACCTTGAGGTACACTGAAGCTTTCTTT.

This clone showed up just a few times. The chain recombines TRBV6-1 with TRBJ2-7; the match to TRBD2 covers 11 bases. The CDR3 sequence is 18 residues long. Germline V gives CDR1 MNHNS, CDR2 SASEGT. Trimming at V came to 4 bases and at J to 5 bases, leaving 16 bases not matched to a gene. The CDR3 sequence is CASSGLLAGAFRGHEQYF. The CDR3 DNA reads TGTGCCAGCAGTGGACTACTAGCGGGAGCTTTTCGAGGGCACGAGCAGTACTTC.

V is TRBV2 and J is TRBJ2-7; 7 nucleotides line up with TRBD2. The CDR3 extends over 16 amino acids. CDR1 is SNHLY, CDR2 FYNNEI, per germline. Trimming at V came to 8 bases and at J to 0 bases, leaving 13 bases not matched to a gene. The CDR3 region is CASVGESGMSSYEQYF. The CDR3 bases are TGTGCCAGCGTTGGAGAAAGCGGGATGTCCTCCTACGAGCAGTACTTC. Using reference TRBV2 and TRBJ2-7 for the parts outside the CDR3, the full variable domain is EPEVTQTPSHQVTQMGQEVILRCVPISNHLYFYWYRQILGQKVEFLVSFYNNEISEKSEIFDDQFSVERPDGSNFTLKIRSTKLEDSAMYFCASVGESGMSSYEQYFGPGTRLTVT.

This clone was seen repeatedly, ten times or more. V and J are TRBV10-3 and TRBJ2-1, with 7 positions matching TRBD2. J gave up 2 bases and V 6 bases, and 7 bases lay outside the gene matches. Germline V gene sequence: CDR1 ENHRY, CDR2 SYGVKD. This CDR3 is 15 amino acids long. The DNA for the CDR3 is TGTGCCATCAGCCTACTAGCGTCAACCTACAATGAGCAGTTCTTC. As protein: CAISLLASTYNEQFF.